The TCR beta chain described here comes from a study of blood T cell repertoires in COVID-19. Overall study context: Sites across the United States, Italy and Spain contributed samples from acute and convalescent COVID-19. PBMCs, B-cell-depleted T cells, or T cells provided the cDNA or gDNA that made up the material.

CDR1 LNHDA and CDR2 SQIVND come from the germline V gene (reference sequence). Losses at the gene ends were 3 bases for V and 2 bases for J; bases not matched to a gene: 5. The CDR3 extends over 16 amino acids. Source study methods: Reference gene primer amplification in the assay estimated nucleated cell counts. Generated by immunoSEQ multiplex PCR, the TCRdb table keeps only in-frame clones and is missing some. V and J calls and clone size are those listed in that table; D and trimming were worked out from the DNA. The table shows about 210,000 clones, with 85% to 90% occurring only once. This chain joins TRBV19 and TRBJ2-3; 10 nucleotides match TRBD2. The sample taken for sequencing was peripheral blood. This TCR came from a man aged 55 to 70 who had recovered from COVID-19. The CDR3 reads CASSIGTSVSTDTQYF. CDR3 in DNA: TGTGCCAGTAGTATCGGGACTAGCGTCTCCACAGATACGCAGTATTTT.